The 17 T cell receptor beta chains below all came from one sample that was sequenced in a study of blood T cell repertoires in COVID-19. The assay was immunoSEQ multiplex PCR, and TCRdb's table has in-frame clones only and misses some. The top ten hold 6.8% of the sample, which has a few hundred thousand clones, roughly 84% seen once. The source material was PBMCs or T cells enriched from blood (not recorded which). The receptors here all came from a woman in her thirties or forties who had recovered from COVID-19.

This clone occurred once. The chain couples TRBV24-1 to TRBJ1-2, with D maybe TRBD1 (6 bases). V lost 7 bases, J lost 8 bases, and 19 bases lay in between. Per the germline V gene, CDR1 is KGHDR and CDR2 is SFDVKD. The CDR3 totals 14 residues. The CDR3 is CATSSSLAGTGYTF. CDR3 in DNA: TGTGCCACCAGCTCTTCCCTGGCAGGGACAGGCTACACCTTC.

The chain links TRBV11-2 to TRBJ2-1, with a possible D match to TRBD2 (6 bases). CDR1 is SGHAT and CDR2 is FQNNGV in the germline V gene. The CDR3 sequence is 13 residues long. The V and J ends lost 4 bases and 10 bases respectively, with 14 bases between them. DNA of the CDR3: TGTGCCAGCAGCTCTGGGTTACTAGCAGAGCAGTTCTTC. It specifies CASSSGLLAEQFF.

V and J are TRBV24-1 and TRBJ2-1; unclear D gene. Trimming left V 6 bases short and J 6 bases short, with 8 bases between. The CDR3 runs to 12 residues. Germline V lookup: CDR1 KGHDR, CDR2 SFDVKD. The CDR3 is CATSSRINEQFF. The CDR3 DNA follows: TGTGCCACCAGTTCCAGGATCAATGAGCAGTTCTTC.

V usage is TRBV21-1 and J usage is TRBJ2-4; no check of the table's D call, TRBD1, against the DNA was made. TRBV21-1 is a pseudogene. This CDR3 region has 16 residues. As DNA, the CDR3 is TGTGCCAGCAGCAAGGGACAGGCCCTGGGGAAAAACATTCAGTACTTC. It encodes CASSKGQALGKNIQYF.

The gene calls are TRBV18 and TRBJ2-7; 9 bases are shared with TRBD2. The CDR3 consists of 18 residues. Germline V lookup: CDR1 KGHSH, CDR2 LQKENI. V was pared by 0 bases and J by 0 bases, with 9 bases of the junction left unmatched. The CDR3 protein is CASSPPEAGGLRSYEQYV. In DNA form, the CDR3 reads TGTGCCAGCTCACCACCGGAGGCGGGAGGGTTACGCTCCTACGAGCAGTACGTC.

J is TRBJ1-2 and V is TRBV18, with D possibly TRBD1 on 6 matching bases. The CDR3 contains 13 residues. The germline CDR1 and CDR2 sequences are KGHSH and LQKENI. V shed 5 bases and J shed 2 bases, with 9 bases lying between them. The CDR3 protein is CASSRQANYGYTF. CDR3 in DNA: TGTGCCAGCTCAAGACAGGCCAACTATGGCTACACCTTC.

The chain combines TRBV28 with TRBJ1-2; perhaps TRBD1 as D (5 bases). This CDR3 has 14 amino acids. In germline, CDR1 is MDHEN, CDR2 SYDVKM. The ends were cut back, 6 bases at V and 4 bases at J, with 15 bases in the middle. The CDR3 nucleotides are TGTGCCAGCAGCCCCGGAAGACAGCCCTATGGCTACACCTTC. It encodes CASSPGRQPYGYTF.

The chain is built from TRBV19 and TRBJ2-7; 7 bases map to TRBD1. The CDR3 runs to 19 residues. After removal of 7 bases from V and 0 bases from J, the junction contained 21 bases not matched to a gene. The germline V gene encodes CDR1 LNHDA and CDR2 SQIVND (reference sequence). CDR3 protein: CASMPGQREVPTSSYEQYF. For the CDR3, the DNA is TGTGCCAGTATGCCGGGACAGCGAGAGGTCCCCACTAGCTCCTACGAGCAGTACTTC. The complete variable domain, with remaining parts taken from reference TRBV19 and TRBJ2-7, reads DGGITQSPKYLFRKEGQNVTLSCEQNLNHDAMYWYRQDPGQGLRLIYYSQIVNDFQKGDIAEGYSVSREKKESFPLTVTSAQKNPTAFYLCASMPGQREVPTSSYEQYFGPGTRLTVT.

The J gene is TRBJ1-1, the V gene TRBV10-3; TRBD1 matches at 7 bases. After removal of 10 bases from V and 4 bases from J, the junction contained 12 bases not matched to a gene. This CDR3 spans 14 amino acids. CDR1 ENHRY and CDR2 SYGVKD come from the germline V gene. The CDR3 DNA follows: TGTGCCACCGCCCGGGAGGGGGCTGGCACTGAAGCTTTCTTT. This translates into CATAREGAGTEAFF.

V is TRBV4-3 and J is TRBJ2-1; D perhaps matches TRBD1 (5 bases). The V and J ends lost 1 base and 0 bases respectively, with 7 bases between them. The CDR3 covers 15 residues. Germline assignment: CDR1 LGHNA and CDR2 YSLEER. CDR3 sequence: CASSQGGSSYNEQFF. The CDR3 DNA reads TGCGCCAGCAGCCAAGGGGGCAGCTCCTACAATGAGCAGTTCTTC.

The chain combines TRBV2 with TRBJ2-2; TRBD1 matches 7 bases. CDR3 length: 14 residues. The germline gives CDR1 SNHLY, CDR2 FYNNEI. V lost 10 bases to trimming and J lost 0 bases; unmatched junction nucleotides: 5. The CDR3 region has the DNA TGTGCCACTCGACAGGGCCCGAACACCGGGGAGCTGTTTTTT. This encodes CATRQGPNTGELFF. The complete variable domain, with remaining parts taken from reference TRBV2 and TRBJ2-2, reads EPEVTQTPSHQVTQMGQEVILRCVPISNHLYFYWYRQILGQKVEFLVSFYNNEISEKSEIFDDQFSVERPDGSNFTLKIRSTKLEDSAMYFCATRQGPNTGELFFGEGSRLTVL.

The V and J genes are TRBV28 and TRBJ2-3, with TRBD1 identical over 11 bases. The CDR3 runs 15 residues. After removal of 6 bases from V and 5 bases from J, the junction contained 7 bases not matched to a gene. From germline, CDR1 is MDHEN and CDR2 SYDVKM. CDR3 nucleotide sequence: TGTGCCAGCAGGGGAGGGACAGGGGGTAGAGATACGCAGTATTTT. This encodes CASRGGTGGRDTQYF. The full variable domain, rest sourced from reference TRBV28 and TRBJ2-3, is DVKVTQSSRYLVKRTGEKVFLECVQDMDHENMFWYRQDPGLGLRLIYFSYDVKMKEKGDIPEGYSVSREKKERFSLILESASTNQTSMYLCASRGGTGGRDTQYFGPGTRLTVL.

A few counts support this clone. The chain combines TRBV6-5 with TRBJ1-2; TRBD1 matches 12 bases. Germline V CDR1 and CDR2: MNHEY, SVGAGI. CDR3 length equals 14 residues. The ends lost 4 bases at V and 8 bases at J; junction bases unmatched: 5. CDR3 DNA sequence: TGTGCCAGCAGTTCCGGGACAGGGGGCGGAGGCTACACCTTC. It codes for CASSSGTGGGGYTF.

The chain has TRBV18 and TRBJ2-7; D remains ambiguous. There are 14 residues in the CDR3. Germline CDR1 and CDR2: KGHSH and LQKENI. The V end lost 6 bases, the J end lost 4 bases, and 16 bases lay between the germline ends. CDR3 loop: CASSPRPPQYEQYF. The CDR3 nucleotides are TGTGCCAGCTCGCCTAGACCTCCCCAATACGAGCAGTACTTC.

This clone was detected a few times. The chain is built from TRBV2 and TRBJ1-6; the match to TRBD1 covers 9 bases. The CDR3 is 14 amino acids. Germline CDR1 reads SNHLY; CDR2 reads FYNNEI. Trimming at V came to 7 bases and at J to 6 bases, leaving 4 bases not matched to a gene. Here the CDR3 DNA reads TGTGCCAGCATTCAGGACAGGGGTAATTCACCCCTCCACTTT. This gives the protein CASIQDRGNSPLHF.

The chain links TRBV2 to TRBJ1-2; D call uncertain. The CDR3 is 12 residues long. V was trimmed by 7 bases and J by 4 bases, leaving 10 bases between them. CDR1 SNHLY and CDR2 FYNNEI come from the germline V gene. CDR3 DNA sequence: TGTGCCAGCACCGAAGGGAGCTATGGCTACACCTTC. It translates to CASTEGSYGYTF.

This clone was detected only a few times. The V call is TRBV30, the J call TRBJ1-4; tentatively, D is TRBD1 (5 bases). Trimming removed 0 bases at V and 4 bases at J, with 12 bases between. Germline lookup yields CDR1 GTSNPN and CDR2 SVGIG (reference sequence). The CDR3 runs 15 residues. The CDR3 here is CAWSVGAGINEKLFF. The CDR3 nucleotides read TGTGCCTGGAGTGTAGGGGCAGGAATTAATGAAAAACTGTTTTTT.